This is a list of T cell receptor beta chains from one sample in a study of PD-1 blockade in classical Hodgkin lymphoma. TCRdb keeps only in-frame clones here, not all; method: immunoSEQ multiplex PCR. Among tens of thousands of clones listed, approximately 88% were seen once. Sequencing was performed on peripheral blood mononuclear cells (PBMCs), taken before the fourth cycle of nivolumab. These receptors came from a human donor with classical Hodgkin lymphoma. CDR3s include the opening cysteine and the closing phenylalanine or tryptophan. D genes are given only for firm matches. Size tells how often a clone was seen (once, few, many) or the class of an expanded clone, and some rows leave it out.

D	V	J	length	size	DNA	CDR3
NA	TRBV5-1	TRBJ2-1	15	NA	TGCGCCAGCACCCACGACAGGTCCCCCTACAATGAGCAGTTCTTC	CASTHDRSPYNEQFF
TRBD1	TRBV4-1	TRBJ2-7	16	NA	TGCGCCAGCAGCCAAAGAGTGGACAGGCGCCCATACGAGCAGTACTTC	CASSQRVDRRPYEQYF
NA	TRBV11-3	TRBJ2-1	15	NA	TGTGCCAGCAGCCCACAGGGAGGGGTGGACAATGAGCAGTTCTTC	CASSPQGGVDNEQFF
NA	TRBV11-2	TRBJ1-4	13	NA	TGTGCCAGCAGCTTAGAAGCGCATGAAAAACTGTTTTTT	CASSLEAHEKLFF
TRBD2	TRBV7-9	TRBJ2-1	16	NA	TGTGCCAGCAGCTTAGGCCTAGCGGGGGGAGACAATGAGCAGTTCTTC	CASSLGLAGGDNEQFF
TRBD2	TRBV7-3	TRBJ2-2	15	NA	TGTGCCAGCAGCTTAGCCAGCGGGGACACCGGGGAGCTGTTTTTT	CASSLASGDTGELFF
NA	TRBV10-1	TRBJ2-3	13	NA	TGCGCCAGCAGTGACCCGCAAGTAGATACGCAGTATTTT	CASSDPQVDTQYF
TRBD1	TRBV27	TRBJ1-5	14	NA	TGTGCCAGCAGTTCCGGACAGGGCGGCCAGCCCCAGCATTTT	CASSSGQGGQPQHF
TRBD2	TRBV7-8	TRBJ2-7	15	NA	TGTGCCAGCAGCCCAACTAGCGGGATCATTTACGAGCAGTACTTC	CASSPTSGIIYEQYF
NA	TRBV6-1	TRBJ2-7	13	NA	TGTGCCAGCAGTGTAGGCAGAGATTACGAGCAGTACTTC	CASSVGRDYEQYF
TRBD2	TRBV9	TRBJ2-5	16	NA	TGTGCCAGCACCCCGGGGGGCGGGAGGGCCGGGGAGACCCAGTACTTC	CASTPGGGRAGETQYF
NA	TRBV19	TRBJ1-4	14	NA	TGTGCCAGTAAAGATGGGAGGGTCCTTGAAAAACTGTTTTTT	CASKDGRVLEKLFF
NA	TRBV5-1	TRBJ2-3	14	NA	TGCGCCAGCAGCTTGCTCGGCGTCTCAGATACGCAGTATTTT	CASSLLGVSDTQYF
TRBD1	TRBV7-3	TRBJ2-1	15	few	TGTGCCAGCAGCTTAACGGGACAGGCCTACAATGAGCAGTTCTTC	CASSLTGQAYNEQFF
TRBD2	TRBV7-6	TRBJ2-1	17	NA	TGTGCCAGCAGCTTAGTCCCGGAGCGGGGACGATACAATGAGCAGTTCTTC	CASSLVPERGRYNEQFF
NA	TRBV6-5	TRBJ2-7	15	once	TGTGCCAGCAGTTACTCGGTGTTGGGCTCCTACGAGCAGTACTTC	CASSYSVLGSYEQYF
TRBD1	TRBV19	TRBJ2-1	15	NA	TGTGCCAGTAGTCGGGACAGTATCTCCTACAATGAGCAGTTCTTC	CASSRDSISYNEQFF
NA	TRBV29-1	TRBJ2-5	14	NA	TGCAGCGTATCGGACCCGGTGAGAGGAGAGACCCAGTACTTC	CSVSDPVRGETQYF
TRBD1	TRBV28	TRBJ1-5	14	NA	TGTGCCAGCAGACGACAGGGGGGCGATCAGCCCCAGCATTTT	CASRRQGGDQPQHF
NA	TRBV5-1	TRBJ2-3	14	NA	TGCGCCAGCAGCCCCGGGGTTAGCACAGATACGCAGTATTTT	CASSPGVSTDTQYF
TRBD2	TRBV5-1	TRBJ2-3	14	NA	TGCGCCAGCAGAGGGGACTACCTCACAGATACGCAGTATTTT	CASRGDYLTDTQYF
TRBD1	TRBV7-9	TRBJ2-5	16	NA	TGTGCCAGCAGCTTCTTCGGGACAGGTGGTTTGGCGACCCAGTACTTC	CASSFFGTGGLATQYF
TRBD1	TRBV2	TRBJ1-6	19	NA	TGTGCCAGCAGTGATCTTGGTCGGGACAGGAGATCCTATAATTCACCCCTCCACTTT	CASSDLGRDRRSYNSPLHF
TRBD2	TRBV5-1	TRBJ2-3	13	NA	TGCGCCAGCAGCTTGGTTCGCGGGGGTACGCAGTATTTT	CASSLVRGGTQYF
NA	TRBV19	TRBJ2-3	14	NA	TGTGCCAGTAGTTGGCAGGGGAGGCCAGATACGCAGTATTTT	CASSWQGRPDTQYF
NA	TRBV6-5	TRBJ2-7	12	NA	TGTGCCATTGGGAGGTTCCCCTACGAGCAGTACTTC	CAIGRFPYEQYF
NA	TRBV2	TRBJ2-3	13	NA	TGTGCCAGCTCACCGGCCTCCGCAGATACGCAGTATTTT	CASSPASADTQYF
TRBD2	TRBV5-1	TRBJ2-2	16	NA	TGCGCCAGCAGCTTTAGCGGGACAAGGTCTGCCGGGGAGCTGTTTTTT	CASSFSGTRSAGELFF
TRBD2	TRBV30	TRBJ2-3	14	NA	TGTGCCTGGGGGACTAGCGGACCCACAGATACGCAGTATTTT	CAWGTSGPTDTQYF
NA	TRBV19	TRBJ2-3	13	NA	TGTGCCAGTAGTGGAGACAACACAGATACGCAGTATTTT	CASSGDNTDTQYF
TRBD2	TRBV19	TRBJ2-1	14	NA	TGTGCCAGTAGTATGTTAGCGGGAGTGACTGAGCAGTTCTTC	CASSMLAGVTEQFF
NA	TRBV10-2	TRBJ2-2	16	NA	TGCGCCAGCAACTTCCGGGACTCCCGTCCCACCGGGGAGCTGTTTTTT	CASNFRDSRPTGELFF